Listed below are T cell receptor beta chains from one sample, sequenced in a study of T cells in Graves' hyperthyroidism and ophthalmopathy. In TCRdb, the multiplex PCR reads were re-called with MiXCR into one record per CDR3 protein. The sample shows 400,000 to 450,000 distinct CDR3 sequences, under 15% of them seen only once. The sequencing sample was made of blood. The receptors come from a man aged 18 to 30 with Graves' ophthalmopathy. Both conserved end residues are trimmed from each CDR3. Each record gives: V gene, J gene, CDR3 protein.

>TRBV6-5|TRBJ2-1
ASSYGLTYNEQF
>TRBV6-1|TRBJ2-1
ASTGTSGRRNNEQF
>TRBV10-3|TRBJ2-7
ATGTSGGYEQY
>TRBV5-1|TRBJ2-3
ASSQTSPTDTQY
>TRBV25-1|TRBJ1-6
ASRQGASPLH
>TRBV20-1|TRBJ2-2
SARKATGELF
>TRBV16|TRBJ1-2
ASSRQGARNYGYT
>TRBV12-3/TRBV12-4|TRBJ1-5
ASSFGGYQQPQH
>TRBV10-2|TRBJ1-3
ASGSSSGNTIY
>TRBV2|TRBJ1-5
ASQGSVNQPQH
>TRBV11-2|TRBJ1-2
ASSLGQGLFYGYT
>TRBV6-1|TRBJ1-5
ASSAQGAGNQPQH
>TRBV9|TRBJ2-7
ASSPDTGIYEQY
>TRBV15|TRBJ1-4
ATSGVGTGRPANEKLF
>TRBV2|TRBJ2-1
ASSSRQPRTGSSYNEQF
>TRBV15|TRBJ2-2
ATSRDGPTTGELF
>TRBV7-3|TRBJ2-2
ASSFSGNGELF
>TRBV4-2|TRBJ2-1
ASSQVLGEYEQF
>TRBV20-1|TRBJ2-7
SARGRGGKNYEQY
>TRBV4-1|TRBJ2-2
ASSQEGGRPGELF
>TRBV5-4|TRBJ2-7
ASSLAAGGDYEQY
>TRBV7-3|TRBJ1-1
ASSGGSDTEAF
>TRBV7-2|TRBJ2-5
ASSSPSRDARETQY
>TRBV7-3|TRBJ2-1
ASSLTGAGSYNEQF
>TRBV6-8|TRBJ2-7
ASSRDPPGLAVEQY
>TRBV4-2|TRBJ2-3
ASSHGQSSTDTQY
>TRBV24-1|TRBJ1-6
ATSVGGPTFEVDSPLH
>TRBV5-1|TRBJ1-1
ASSLRGHTEAF
>TRBV11-2|TRBJ1-1
ASSRRDRGDTEAF
>TRBV5-1|TRBJ2-3
ASSLDPYTGGPQY
>TRBV10-3|TRBJ2-2
AISTGTLPGELF
>TRBV7-6|TRBJ2-1
ASSAHGLAGVYNEQF
>TRBV7-8|TRBJ2-2
ASSLSSGAANTGELF
>TRBV2|TRBJ2-5
ASTAGAGQETQY
>TRBV5-6|TRBJ2-7
ASSLGWETPYEQY
>TRBV3-1|TRBJ2-7
ASSQTTSGAPYEQY
>TRBV20-1|TRBJ2-1
SAYGTTSYNEQF
>TRBV6-1|TRBJ2-5
ASSSAGDYQETQY
>TRBV3-1|TRBJ1-6
ASSQEGQGVYPGNSPLH
>TRBV3-1|TRBJ2-7
ASSQGSGRRFYEQY
>TRBV19|TRBJ1-6
ASSRDINSPLH
>TRBV27|TRBJ2-7
ASGRQGITYEQY
>TRBV4-2|TRBJ2-1
ASSQMGQGEDEQF
>TRBV6-5|TRBJ1-6
ASSYKGRNSPLH
>TRBV7-7|TRBJ2-1
ASSATLAGGDEQF
>TRBV5-1|TRBJ2-6
ASSLGAGGTSGANVLT
>TRBV10-3|TRBJ2-3
AISEPTSGKGTDTQY
>TRBV12-3/TRBV12-4|TRBJ2-3
ASGGDRGSTDTQY
>TRBV2|TRBJ1-2
ASSEHGRGANYGYT
>TRBV11-2|TRBJ2-3
ASSLGVGAYTDTQY
>TRBV19|TRBJ2-3
ASSSEGTSGRASTDTQY
>TRBV12-3/TRBV12-4|TRBJ1-2
ASSLRADGYT
>TRBV6-1|TRBJ2-3
ASVGTTDTQY
>TRBV12-3/TRBV12-4|TRBJ1-5
AGSLGGGGEPQH
>TRBV20-1|TRBJ2-3
SARDLLSGGADTQY